This TCR beta chain comes out of a study of beta chain features in type 1 diabetes. Study-wide context: There were around 110 million sorted cells examined across all samples. Study-wide results and caveats: In comparison with healthy donors, patients had naive, central memory and Treg TCRB repertoires that appeared more similar.

Investigators reverse transcribed all isolated RNA, so they sequenced expressed TCRB transcripts. Profiled with immunoSEQ multiplex PCR; TCRdb holds only in-frame clones, not every one. Altogether roughly 610,000 clones are present, 15% to 18% being singletons, with the ten largest covering roughly 0.098%. Populations isolated by sorting all had purity greater than 95%. Turning to this clone: Its antigen remains unknown.

This CDR3 comprises 16 residues. The receptor was derived from a man aged 18 to 35 in good health. The sequencing input was naive CD4+ T cells from blood. J is TRBJ2-4 and V is TRBV21-1. TRBV21-1 is listed as a pseudogene. The CDR3 nucleotides read TGTGCCAGCAGCAAAGTTGTTAGGGTCGCCAAAAACATTCAGTACTTC. This gives the protein CASSKVVRVAKNIQYF.